These 28 T cell receptor beta chains originate from one sample sequenced in a study of liver allograft versus peripheral blood T cells. Study at large: Hepatic allograft T cell receptor repertoires were evaluated relative to those present in recipients' peripheral blood.

TCRdb redid the calling of the reads with MiXCR, one entry per CDR3 protein. The sample holds about 3,800 distinct CDR3 sequences, about 14% seen once. The receptors were sampled from a human patient who had a liver transplant. The graft donor may have contributed some T cells.

This clonotype is categorized as medium-sized. The rearrangement joins TRBV6-2 or TRBV6-3 to TRBJ1-1; TRBD1 matches 8 bases. CDR3 length equals 12 residues. Germline trimming cut 8 bases from V and 6 bases from J; bases unmatched to any gene: 5. Germline CDR1 reads MNHEY; CDR2 reads SVGEGT. CDR3 DNA sequence: TGTGCCAGCGGGCAGGGGGCGCCTGAAGCTTTCTTT. The encoded protein is CASGQGAPEAFF.

This clonotype was counted between two and nine times. The chain uses TRBV6-5 and TRBJ2-3; 9 nucleotides agree with TRBD2. This CDR3 comprises 15 residues. V trimming: 2 bases; J trimming: 5 bases; junction bases outside the gene matches: 5. Germline loops: CDR1 MNHEY, CDR2 SVGAGI. The chain's CDR3 is CASSYGGRGLDTQYF. CDR3 DNA: TGTGCCAGCAGTTACGGCGGGAGGGGTCTAGATACGCAGTATTTT.

This clonotype is medium-sized by share. This chain connects TRBV6-5 to TRBJ2-7; 8 positions match TRBD2. Germline CDR1 is MNHEY and CDR2 is SVGAGI. The CDR3 contains 17 residues. Unmatched junction bases numbered 11, after V lost 2 bases and J lost 2 bases. CDR3 nucleotides: TGTGCCAGCAGTTACACCCAGGGACTAGAGGTTGCCTACGAGCAGTACTTC. This gives the protein CASSYTQGLEVAYEQYF.

By share of the sample, this clonotype is medium-sized. V gene TRBV29-1 combines with J gene TRBJ1-1; D not resolved. Trimming left V 6 bases short and J 4 bases short, with 12 bases between. This CDR3 region has 12 residues. Germline V gene data show CDR1 as SQVTM and CDR2 as ANQGSEA. CDR3 bases: TGCAGCGTCACGACTCTCGGCACTGAAGCTTTCTTT. This encodes CSVTTLGTEAFF. The whole variable domain, remainder taken from reference TRBV29-1 and TRBJ1-1, is SAVISQKPSRDICQRGTSLTIQCQVDSQVTMMFWYRQQPGQSLTLIATANQGSEATYESGFVIDKFPISRPNLTFSTLTVSNMSPEDSSIYLCSVTTLGTEAFFGQGTRLTVV.

In its sample, this clonotype is medium-sized. The rearrangement uses TRBV6-6 and TRBJ1-2; D is unresolved. V shed 2 bases and J shed 4 bases, with 8 bases lying between them. This CDR3 is built from 13 residues. Germline V gene data show CDR1 as MNHNY and CDR2 as SVGAGI (reference sequence). The CDR3 is CASSYEGGYGYTF. CDR3 in DNA: TGTGCCAGCAGTTACGAAGGCGGCTATGGCTACACCTTC.

By sample share, this clonotype is medium-sized. The rearrangement joins TRBV19 to TRBJ2-2; D may be TRBD1 or TRBD2 (5 bases each). Germline V gene data show CDR1 as LNHDA and CDR2 as SQIVND (reference sequence). The CDR3 runs to 15 residues. V dropped 5 bases and J dropped 4 bases, with 14 bases sitting between them. DNA of the CDR3: TGTGCCAGTAGTTCAACGGGGCTGAGCACCGGGGAGCTGTTTTTT. Encoded protein: CASSSTGLSTGELFF.

As to this clonotype: This may come from a read error, since a much larger clone is one base off. The chain joins TRBV6-1 to TRBJ2-4; a weak D match, TRBD1 (5 bases). The V gene lost 5 bases and the J gene lost 7 bases, with 15 bases spanning the gap. The germline V gene has CDR1 MNHNS and CDR2 SASEGT. The CDR3 is 14 residues long. This CDR3 reads CASSKDWGENIQYF. CDR3 DNA sequence: TGTGCCAGCAGTAAGGATTGGGGCGAGAACATTCAGTACTTC.

This clonotype was found a few times. The chain is built from TRBV12-3 or TRBV12-4 and TRBJ2-1; 16 bases agree with TRBD2. V shed 10 bases, J shed 8 bases, and the junction held 14 bases outside the gene matches. The CDR3 is 17 residues long. This chain's CDR3 is CAIAAGPGLAGGHEQFF. In nucleotides, the CDR3 is TGTGCCATCGCCGCAGGGCCGGGACTAGCGGGAGGGCATGAGCAGTTCTTC.

This clonotype is deemed large. The V and J genes are TRBV11-1 and TRBJ1-6; D unresolved. The V gene's germline CDR1 is SGHAT and CDR2 FQDESV (reference sequence). Trimming removed 5 bases at V and 7 bases at J, with 18 bases between. This CDR3 has 16 amino acids. The CDR3 reads CASSASGSWVNSPLHF. CDR3 DNA: TGTGCCAGCAGCGCTTCCGGATCATGGGTGAATTCACCCCTCCACTTT.

This clonotype is labeled medium-sized. The chain has TRBV19 and TRBJ2-7; 7 bases are a match to TRBD1. Trimming took 9 bases from V and 5 from J; bases not matched to a gene: 7. Germline values: CDR1 LNHDA, CDR2 SQIVND (reference sequence). The CDR3 consists of 12 residues. CDR3 coding DNA: TGTGCCAGCGGGACAGCAATTGACGAGCAGTACTTC. Translating it yields CASGTAIDEQYF.

The genes are TRBV5-6 and TRBJ2-7; D is ambiguous. CDR3 size: 15 residues. The V end was cut by 0 bases, the J end by 0 bases, with 10 bases between. Germline loops: CDR1 SGHDT, CDR2 YYEEEE. The DNA of the CDR3 is TGTGCCAGCAGCTTGGGGACCGCAAACTCCTACGAGCAGTACTTC. Its translation: CASSLGTANSYEQYF.

This clonotype is labeled as medium-sized. The genes are TRBV19 and TRBJ2-1; 12 bases match TRBD2. After removal of 9 bases from V and 2 bases from J, the junction contained 11 bases not matched to a gene. Germline V gene sequence: CDR1 LNHDA, CDR2 SQIVND (reference sequence). The CDR3 has 17 residues. The CDR3 region has the DNA TGTGCCAGCGAGGGGCTAGCGGGAGGGAAGACCTACAATGAGCAGTTCTTC. It is translated as CASEGLAGGKTYNEQFF.

This clonotype is medium-sized by share. The rearrangement joins TRBV13 to TRBJ2-7, with TRBD1 as a possible D gene (5 bases). Germline V gene sequence: CDR1 PRHDT, CDR2 FYEKMQ (reference sequence). The CDR3 covers 13 residues. Trimming cost V 6 bases and J 2 bases, with 11 bases left between them. CDR3: CASSLEGAYEQYF. The CDR3 DNA reads TGTGCCAGCAGTTTGGAAGGGGCCTACGAGCAGTACTTC.

The chain has TRBV7-9 and TRBJ2-7, with D perhaps TRBD1 or TRBD2 (5 bases each). CDR1 is SEHNR, CDR2 FQNEAQ, per germline (reference sequence). This CDR3 region has 13 residues. With 4 bases removed from V and 5 bases from J, the gap between germline ends came to 12 bases. The CDR3 DNA reads as TGTGCCAGCAGCTCACCCGTGGGGGACGAGCAGTACTTC. It specifies CASSSPVGDEQYF.

With respect to this clonotype: It is likely a read error: a sequence one base away is far more abundant. The V gene is TRBV10-3, the J gene TRBJ1-2, with 7 bases fitting TRBD1. The CDR3 has 14 amino acids. The germline gives CDR1 ENHRY, CDR2 SYGVKD. J lost 5 bases, V lost 5 bases, and 8 bases had no gene match. The CDR3 sequence is CAISYSTGVYGYTF. The CDR3 region has the DNA TGTGCCATCAGTTACTCAACAGGGGTGTATGGCTACACCTTC.

The chain employs TRBV7-9 and TRBJ2-7, with a tentative D call TRBD1 (6 bases). Trimming cost V 5 bases and J 5 bases, with 16 bases left between them. This CDR3 comprises 14 residues. Germline loops: CDR1 SEHNR, CDR2 FQNEAQ (reference sequence). The CDR3, as DNA: TGTGCCAGCAGCCCTGGAAATACAGGGCACGAGCAGTACTTC. Amino acid sequence: CASSPGNTGHEQYF.

This clonotype is termed medium-sized. This chain uses TRBV6-5 with TRBJ2-7; 10 bases line up with TRBD2. The V gene's germline CDR1 is MNHEY and CDR2 SVGAGI. The CDR3 contains 15 residues. V trimming: 6 bases; J trimming: 2 bases; junction bases outside the gene matches: 7. CDR3 loop: CASRDPLAGTYEQYF. CDR3 nucleotide sequence: TGTGCCAGCAGGGATCCACTAGCGGGGACCTACGAGCAGTACTTC.

The chain has TRBV20-1 and TRBJ2-1, with D perhaps assigned TRBD1 or TRBD2 (6 bases each). The CDR3 has 13 amino acids. CDR1 is DFQATT, CDR2 SNEGSKA, per germline (reference sequence). The CDR3 sequence: CRGREGGQDEQFF. In DNA form, the CDR3 reads TGCAGGGGGAGAGAGGGGGGCCAGGATGAGCAGTTCTTC.

In its sample, this clonotype is medium-sized. This chain connects TRBV18 to TRBJ1-1, with D maybe TRBD1 (5 bases). This CDR3 region has 19 residues. CDR1 KGHSH and CDR2 LQKENI come from the germline V gene. The V and J ends lost 5 bases and 3 bases respectively, with 28 bases between them. CDR3 DNA sequence: TGTGCCAGCTCAGGGAACCGGGAAACAGGCGACGTTGTGGACACTGAAGCTTTCTTT. Translated: CASSGNRETGDVVDTEAFF.

By share, this clonotype ranks as medium-sized. This rearrangement joins TRBV6-5 to TRBJ1-5; D is possibly TRBD1 (6 bases). The V and J ends lost 3 bases and 4 bases respectively, with 22 bases between them. Germline V gene sequence: CDR1 MNHEY, CDR2 SVGAGI. The CDR3 totals 18 residues. The CDR3 DNA is TGTGCCAGCAGTTATTTACTGCGACTCCCCCAGGGGAATCAGCCCCAGCATTTT. Protein sequence: CASSYLLRLPQGNQPQHF.

Details on this clonotype: This may be a read error: a much more frequent sequence differs by one nucleotide. The gene calls are TRBV25-1 and TRBJ2-7; D unclear. The CDR3 is made up of 14 amino acids. Trimming left V 4 bases short and J 1 base short, with 11 bases between. Germline CDR1 MGHDK, CDR2 SYGVNS. The CDR3 nucleotides are TGTGCCAGCAGTGGCAGCCTTGGTTCCTACGAGCAGTACTTC. This gives the protein CASSGSLGSYEQYF.

By sample fraction, this clonotype is medium-sized. The chain uses TRBV15 and TRBJ2-7, with a possible D match to TRBD1 (6 bases). The CDR3 spans 14 residues. Deletions cut 4 bases from V and 6 bases from J, with 16 bases between. Germline CDR1 reads LNHNV; CDR2 reads YYDKDF (reference sequence). The DNA for the CDR3 is TGTGCCACCAGCATCCGACAGGCTGGGTCCGAGCAGTACTTC. This sequence encodes CATSIRQAGSEQYF.

By its share, this clonotype is medium-sized. V gene TRBV28 combines with J gene TRBJ1-5, with D possibly being TRBD1 (5 bases). The CDR3 is 15 residues long. Trimming left V 3 bases short and J 4 bases short, with 13 bases between. Germline CDR1 reads MDHEN; CDR2 reads SYDVKM. CDR3 DNA: TGTGCCAGCAGTTTCCTTCAGGGCGCGAATCAGCCCCAGCATTTT. This codes for CASSFLQGANQPQHF.

By sample share, this clonotype is medium-sized. CDR3 sequence reads: CASLLGPGFNEQFF. The CDR3 DNA sequence: TGTGCCAGCCTACTAGGACCCGGTTTCAATGAGCAGTTCTTC. The chain employs TRBV13 and TRBJ2-1; possibly TRBD2 for D (5 bases). V was cut by 8 bases and J by 6 bases, with 17 bases left in between. The V gene's germline CDR1 is PRHDT and CDR2 FYEKMQ (reference sequence). This CDR3 is built from 14 residues.

By share, this clonotype counts as medium-sized. V gene TRBV27 combines with J gene TRBJ1-5; no reliable D call. The CDR3 loop spans 13 amino acids. Germline assignment: CDR1 MNHEY and CDR2 SMNVEV (reference sequence). Deletions cut 5 bases from V and 7 bases from J, with 12 bases between. CDR3 in DNA: TGTGCCAGCAGTCGAATGGGCAGACAGCCCCAGCATTTT. This sequence encodes CASSRMGRQPQHF.

By its share, this clonotype is medium-sized. The gene calls are TRBV28 and TRBJ1-2; D remains unclear. CDR1 is MDHEN, CDR2 SYDVKM, per germline. The CDR3 has 12 residues. Trimming removed 3 bases from V and 14 bases from J, with 16 bases in between. The CDR3 DNA follows: TGTGCCAGCAGTTTTTATCCCGGAATGTCTACCTTC. Translated, it gives CASSFYPGMSTF.

This clonotype rates as medium-sized (0.01 to 0.1%). The chain recombines TRBV27 with TRBJ1-5; TRBD1 aligns across 7 bases. J gave up 3 bases and V 5 bases, and 4 bases lay outside the gene matches. CDR3 length equals 14 residues. Germline V gives CDR1 MNHEY, CDR2 SMNVEV (reference sequence). The CDR3 spells CASSPGTVNQPQHF. In nucleotides, the CDR3 is TGTGCCAGCAGTCCGGGGACAGTCAATCAGCCCCAGCATTTT.

Of note for this clonotype: A read error may produce the germline difference seen at one junction end. The chain carries TRBV6-2 or TRBV6-3 and TRBJ1-1, with D possibly matching TRBD1 (6 bases). CDR1 is MNHEY, CDR2 SVGEGT, per germline. The CDR3 has 13 residues. In DNA, the CDR3 is TGTGCCAGCAATTACTCAGGGGACACTGAAGCTTTCTTT. Its translation is CASNYSGDTEAFF.